The rows below give T cell receptor beta chains drawn from one sample of a study of molecular identifiers for immune sequencing clone quantification. TCRdb re-analysed the PCR reads in MiXCR, keeping a single row per CDR3 protein. This sample carries 460,000 or so distinct CDR3 sequences, roughly 23% of them seen once, and the ten largest clones take roughly 0.81%. Sequenced sample: naive CD8+ T cells from blood, with Jurkat cell RNA spiked in. These receptor sequences come from a human donor in good health. Some libraries in this study had Jurkat cell RNA spiked in. CDR3s include the opening cysteine and the closing phenylalanine or tryptophan. The D gene is left open where the match is weak. The listing skips clone size in some rows; elsewhere it reads once, few, many or a size class.

J gene | clone size | D gene | V gene | CDR3 protein | CDR3 DNA
TRBJ2-1 | few | - | TRBV12-5 | CASELYAYEQFF | TGTGCTAGTGAACTATATGCGTATGAGCAGTTCTTC
TRBJ1-6 | few | - | TRBV5-6 | CASSLDGGAHNSPLHF | TGTGCCAGCAGCTTGGATGGGGGGGCCCATAATTCACCCCTCCACTTT
TRBJ2-3 | many | - | TRBV7-7 | CASSTGIGADTQYF | TGTGCTAGCAGCACCGGGATTGGGGCAGATACGCAGTATTTT
TRBJ2-1 | many | - | TRBV28 | CASSFLEGYNEQFF | TGTGCCAGCAGTTTTTTAGAGGGTTACAATGAGCAGTTCTTC
TRBJ1-1 | many | - | TRBV4-3 | CASSQDGVGGSSEAFF | TGCGCCAGCAGCCAAGATGGCGTAGGGGGTAGCTCTGAAGCTTTCTTT
TRBJ2-1 | few | TRBD2 | TRBV7-9 | CASSFLAGGAYNEQFF | TGTGCCAGCAGCTTTCTAGCGGGAGGAGCCTACAATGAGCAGTTCTTC
TRBJ1-5 | many | TRBD1 | TRBV6-1 | CASTLTGGGQPQHF | TGTGCCAGCACCCTGACAGGGGGCGGTCAGCCCCAGCATTTT
TRBJ2-3 | - | - | TRBV12-3/TRBV12-4 | CASSLLSSTGTQYF | TGTGCCAGCAGTCTCCTAAGTAGCACAGGTACGCAGTATTTT
TRBJ2-7 | few | - | TRBV6-2/TRBV6-3 | CASSRPGGSYEQYF | TGTGCCAGCAGTCGGCCGGGTGGATCCTACGAGCAGTACTTC
TRBJ1-1 | few | TRBD1 | TRBV20-1 | CSANKGGTGGPNTEAFF | TGCAGTGCTAATAAAGGCGGGACAGGGGGACCGAACACTGAAGCTTTCTTT
TRBJ2-2 | many | - | TRBV29-1 | CSSAGGTGELFF | TGCAGCTCCGCTGGGGGAACCGGGGAGCTGTTTTTT
TRBJ2-3 | many | TRBD2 | TRBV2 | CASSEIAGGFSTDTQYF | TGTGCCAGCAGTGAAATAGCGGGAGGATTCAGCACAGATACGCAGTATTTT
TRBJ2-7 | few | - | TRBV7-7 | CASSAGKSEQYF | TGTGCCAGCAGCGCCGGGAAGTCCGAGCAGTACTTC
TRBJ2-7 | many | - | TRBV28 | CASSPTRMSTYEQYF | TGTGCCAGCAGTCCAACACGGATGAGTACCTACGAGCAGTACTTC
TRBJ1-1 | many | - | TRBV11-2 | CASSLGGVLNTEAFF | TGTGCCAGCAGCTTAGGTGGGGTTTTGAACACTGAAGCTTTCTTT
TRBJ2-7 | few | - | TRBV27 | CASSLGGNPYEQYF | TGTGCCAGCAGTTTAGGCGGAAACCCCTACGAGCAGTACTTC
TRBJ1-6 | - | - | TRBV2 | CASSTYYNSPLHF | TGTGCCAGCAGTACATATTATAATTCACCCCTCCACTTT
TRBJ2-7 | few | TRBD1 | TRBV4-1 | CASSQVRDSSHEQYF | TGCGCCAGCAGCCAAGTACGGGACAGCTCCCACGAGCAGTACTTC
TRBJ1-6 | - | - | TRBV4-1 | CASSQDGSLGMAPLHF | TGCGCCAGCAGCCAAGATGGGAGCCTCGGCATGGCACCCCTCCACTTT
TRBJ2-7 | - | - | TRBV2 | CASSVPVPYEQYF | TGTGCCAGCAGTGTTCCGGTGCCCTACGAGCAGTACTTC
TRBJ1-1 | - | TRBD1 | TRBV13 | CASSPRGQGGPEAFF | TGTGCCAGCAGCCCCAGAGGACAGGGCGGGCCTGAAGCTTTCTTT
TRBJ2-1 | many | TRBD2 | TRBV28 | CASRSLAGYNEQFF | TGTGCCAGCAGATCGCTAGCGGGATATAATGAGCAGTTCTTC
TRBJ1-5 | few | - | TRBV9 | CASSVEGHANQPQHF | TGTGCCAGCAGCGTAGAGGGACACGCCAATCAGCCCCAGCATTTT
TRBJ1-4 | few | TRBD1 | TRBV27 | CASSSNRDSEKLFF | TGTGCCAGCAGCTCGAACAGGGACAGTGAAAAACTGTTTTTT
TRBJ2-5 | - | - | TRBV6-2/TRBV6-3 | CASGGAETQYF | TGTGCCAGCGGCGGGGCCGAGACCCAGTACTTC
TRBJ2-3 | - | TRBD2 | TRBV28 | CASSFPGTSGTSDIDTQYF | TGTGCCAGCAGTTTCCCCGGGACTAGCGGGACGTCAGACATAGATACGCAGTATTTT
TRBJ1-2 | - | - | TRBV3-1 | CASSQDPHNYGYTF | TGTGCCAGCAGCCAAGATCCACACAACTATGGCTACACCTTC
TRBJ2-7 | - | TRBD1 | TRBV12-3/TRBV12-4 | CASRTGTGGEEQYF | TGTGCCAGCAGAACCGGGACAGGGGGCGAGGAGCAGTACTTC
TRBJ2-7 | many | - | TRBV20-1 | CSARSGVYEQYF | TGCAGTGCTAGATCGGGGGTCTACGAGCAGTACTTC
TRBJ2-7 | - | - | TRBV28 | CASSSPSIPYEQYF | TGTGCCAGCAGTTCACCTAGCATCCCCTACGAGCAGTACTTC